This is a list of T cell receptor beta chains from one sample in a study of PD-1 blockade in classical Hodgkin lymphoma. Sequencing used immunoSEQ multiplex PCR; TCRdb keeps in-frame clones, though not all of them. The data hold about 24,000 clones, with approximately 69% observed a single time. Source: peripheral blood mononuclear cells (PBMCs), taken at baseline. These TCRs come from a human donor with classical Hodgkin lymphoma. Both conserved end residues are part of each CDR3. The order of the fields is clone size, J gene, V gene, CDR3 protein. Not every row has a clone size; where given, it reads once, few, many or a size class.

>.|TRBJ2-3|TRBV7-9
CASSLGVTDTQYF
>.|TRBJ1-2|TRBV10-3
CAISVTGTETNYGYTF
>.|TRBJ1-2|TRBV19
CASSIAGDYGYTF
>.|TRBJ2-7|TRBV7-2
CASSSSGAAYEQYF
>.|TRBJ1-4|TRBV2
CASSVNRADEKLFF
>few|TRBJ1-5|TRBV19
CASSVLGPYQPQHF
>few|TRBJ2-1|TRBV11-2
CASSLVEGQFF
>.|TRBJ2-2|TRBV2
CASSRTVNTGELFF
>.|TRBJ2-5|TRBV7-3
CASSLAGGVETQYF
>.|TRBJ2-5|TRBV29-1
CSVMLLVDQRTQYF
>once|TRBJ2-3|TRBV6-5
CASSRGGALVDTQYF
>few|TRBJ2-5|TRBV29-1
CSVLSAGTQYF
>few|TRBJ2-5|TRBV27
CASSPRWQEETQYF
>few|TRBJ1-6|TRBV27
CASSRANSPLHF
>.|TRBJ2-1|TRBV11-1
CASSLVYGQGPYEQFF
>.|TRBJ2-1|TRBV7-9
CASSPSYRDLYNEQFF
>.|TRBJ2-4|TRBV27
CASSLSGGPNIQYF
>few|TRBJ1-3|TRBV5-1
CASSSTPGQGSSGNTIYF
>few|TRBJ1-3|TRBV4-3
CASSQDPGQGGNTIYF
>.|TRBJ2-7|TRBV7-8
CASSPRQDLYEQYF
>.|TRBJ2-2|TRBV30
CAWSVLGQGTGELFF
>.|TRBJ1-1|TRBV19
CASSRSGITEAFF
>few|TRBJ2-3|TRBV10-3
CAISGLAGETDTQYF
>.|TRBJ2-5|TRBV7-5
CARSDRAYQETQYF
>.|TRBJ2-2|TRBV19
CASSIGVGGQVGELFF
>few|TRBJ2-5|TRBV9
CASSAIAGGQETQYF
>few|TRBJ2-3|TRBV5-4
CASSLGLDGAGIDTQYF
>.|TRBJ2-1|TRBV28
CASSPGLAVNEQFF
>.|TRBJ2-3|TRBV4-2
CASRGYTDTQYF
>.|TRBJ2-5|TRBV27
CASSYRGGGDETQYF
>.|TRBJ2-1|TRBV9
CASSFDDFSYNEQFF
>.|TRBJ2-2|TRBV7-2
CASSFLLMGTGELFF
>.|TRBJ2-7|TRBV15
CATSRDKRGYEQYF
>.|TRBJ2-2|TRBV9
CASSVAGSNTGELFF
>.|TRBJ2-7|TRBV27
CASSLTGPYEQYF
>.|TRBJ1-1|TRBV19
CASSSTYTEAFF
>.|TRBJ2-3|TRBV10-3
CAIWDSLTDTQYF
>few|TRBJ2-1|TRBV11-2
CASSLDPDRVNEQFF
>.|TRBJ2-1|TRBV6-1
CASSAKYNEQFF
>few|TRBJ1-1|TRBV10-3
CAIWDSLNTEAFF
>.|TRBJ1-1|TRBV6-1
CASSRPGQMNTEAFF
>.|TRBJ1-2|TRBV6-1
CASLPGRGSYGYTF
>once|TRBJ1-1|TRBV13
CASSLGTNTEAFF
>.|TRBJ2-3|TRBV27
CASSSSGLAGEYSTDTQYF
>.|TRBJ1-4|TRBV29-1
CSVVEGRELFF
>.|TRBJ1-1|TRBV5-8
CASSLHRGAEAFF
>once|TRBJ2-4|TRBV10-3
CATAQGAMDKNIQYF
>few|TRBJ2-3|TRBV29-1
CSVEDRAVADTQYF
>.|TRBJ1-6|TRBV11-2
CASSQPKETVYGSPLHF
>.|TRBJ2-7|TRBV6-5
CASSYSNGKSYEQYF